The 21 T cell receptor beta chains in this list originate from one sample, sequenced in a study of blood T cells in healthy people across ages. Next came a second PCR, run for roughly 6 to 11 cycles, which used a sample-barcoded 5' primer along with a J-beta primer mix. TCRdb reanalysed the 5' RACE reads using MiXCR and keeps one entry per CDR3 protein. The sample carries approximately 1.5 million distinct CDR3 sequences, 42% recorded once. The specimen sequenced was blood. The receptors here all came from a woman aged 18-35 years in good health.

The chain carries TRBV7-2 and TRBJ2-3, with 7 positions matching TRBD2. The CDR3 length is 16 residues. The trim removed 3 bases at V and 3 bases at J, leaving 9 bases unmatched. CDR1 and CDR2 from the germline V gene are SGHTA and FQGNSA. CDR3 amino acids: CASSFRWGGETDTQYF. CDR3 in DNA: TGTGCCAGCAGCTTCCGTTGGGGGGGGGAGACAGATACGCAGTATTTT. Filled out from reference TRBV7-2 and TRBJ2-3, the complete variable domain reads GAGVSQSPSNKVTEKGKDVELRCDPISGHTALYWYRQSLGQGLEFLIYFQGNSAPDKSGLPSDRFSAERTGGSVSTLTIQRTQQEDSAVYLCASSFRWGGETDTQYFGPGTRLTVL.

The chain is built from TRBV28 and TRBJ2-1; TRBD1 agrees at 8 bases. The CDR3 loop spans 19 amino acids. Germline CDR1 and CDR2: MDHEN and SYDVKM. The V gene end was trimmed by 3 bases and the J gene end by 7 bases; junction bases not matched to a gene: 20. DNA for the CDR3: TGTGCCAGCAGTTTGGATGGGAGAAATGAGGGGACAGGCCTAAATGAGCAGTTCTTC. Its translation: CASSLDGRNEGTGLNEQFF.

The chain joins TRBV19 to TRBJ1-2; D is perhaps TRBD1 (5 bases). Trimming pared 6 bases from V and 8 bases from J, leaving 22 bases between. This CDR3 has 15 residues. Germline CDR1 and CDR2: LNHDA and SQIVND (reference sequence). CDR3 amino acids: CASSTPTGTVKGYTF. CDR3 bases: TGTGCCAGTAGCACACCGACCGGGACCGTGAAGGGCTACACCTTC.

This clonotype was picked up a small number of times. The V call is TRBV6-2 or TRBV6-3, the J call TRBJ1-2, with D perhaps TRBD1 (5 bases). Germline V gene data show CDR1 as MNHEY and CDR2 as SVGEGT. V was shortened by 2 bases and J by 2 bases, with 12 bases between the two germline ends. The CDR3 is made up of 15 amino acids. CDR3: CASSYAGPLNYGYTF. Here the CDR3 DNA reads TGTGCCAGCAGTTACGCGGGACCCCTCAACTATGGCTACACCTTC.

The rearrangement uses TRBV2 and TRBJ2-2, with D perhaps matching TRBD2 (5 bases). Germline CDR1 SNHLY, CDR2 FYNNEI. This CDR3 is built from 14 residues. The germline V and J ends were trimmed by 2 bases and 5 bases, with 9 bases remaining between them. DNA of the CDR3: TGTGCCAGCAGTGAACGGGGAGTAACCGGGGAGCTGTTTTTT. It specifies CASSERGVTGELFF.

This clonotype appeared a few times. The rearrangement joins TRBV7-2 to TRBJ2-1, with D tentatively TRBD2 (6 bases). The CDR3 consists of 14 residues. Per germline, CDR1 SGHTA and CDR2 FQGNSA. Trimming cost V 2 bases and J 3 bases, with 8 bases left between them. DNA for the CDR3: TGTGCCAGCAGCTTAAGGCGGGACTACAATGAGCAGTTCTTC. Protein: CASSLRRDYNEQFF.

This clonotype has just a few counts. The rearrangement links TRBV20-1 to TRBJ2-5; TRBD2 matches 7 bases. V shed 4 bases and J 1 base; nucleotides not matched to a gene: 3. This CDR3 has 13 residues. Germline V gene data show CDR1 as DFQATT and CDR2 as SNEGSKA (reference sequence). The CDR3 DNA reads TGCAGTGCTAAACGGGGGGTCCAAGAGACCCAGTACTTC. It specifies CSAKRGVQETQYF.

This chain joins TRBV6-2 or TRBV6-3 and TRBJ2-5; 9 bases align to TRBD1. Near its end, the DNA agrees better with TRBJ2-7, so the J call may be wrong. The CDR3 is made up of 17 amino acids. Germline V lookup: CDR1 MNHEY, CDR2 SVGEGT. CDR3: CASSYSRDRVSLHEQYF. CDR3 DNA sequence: TGTGCCAGCAGTTACAGCCGGGACAGGGTGAGTCTCCACGAGCAGTACTTC.

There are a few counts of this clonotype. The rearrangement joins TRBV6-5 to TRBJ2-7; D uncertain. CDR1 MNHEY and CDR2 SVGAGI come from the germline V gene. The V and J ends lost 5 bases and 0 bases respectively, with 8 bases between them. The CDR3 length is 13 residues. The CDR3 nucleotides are TGTGCCAGCAGTGCGGACCTCTCCTACGAGCAGTACTTC. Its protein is CASSADLSYEQYF.

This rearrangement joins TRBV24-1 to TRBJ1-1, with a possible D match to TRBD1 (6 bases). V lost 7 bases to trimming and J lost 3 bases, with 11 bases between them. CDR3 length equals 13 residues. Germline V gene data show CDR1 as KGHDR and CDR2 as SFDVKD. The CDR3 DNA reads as TGTGCCACCAGACAGGGTCTGGACACTGAAGCTTTCTTT. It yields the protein CATRQGLDTEAFF.

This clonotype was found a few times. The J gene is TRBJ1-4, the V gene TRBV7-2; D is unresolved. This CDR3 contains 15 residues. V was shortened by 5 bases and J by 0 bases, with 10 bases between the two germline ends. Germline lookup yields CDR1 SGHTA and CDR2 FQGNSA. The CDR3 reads CASSRRVATNEKLFF. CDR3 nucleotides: TGTGCCAGCAGCCGAAGGGTTGCAACTAATGAAAAACTGTTTTTT. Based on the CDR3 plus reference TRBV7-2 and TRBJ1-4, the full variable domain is GAGVSQSPSNKVTEKGKDVELRCDPISGHTALYWYRQSLGQGLEFLIYFQGNSAPDKSGLPSDRFSAERTGGSVSTLTIQRTQQEDSAVYLCASSRRVATNEKLFFGSGTQLSVL.

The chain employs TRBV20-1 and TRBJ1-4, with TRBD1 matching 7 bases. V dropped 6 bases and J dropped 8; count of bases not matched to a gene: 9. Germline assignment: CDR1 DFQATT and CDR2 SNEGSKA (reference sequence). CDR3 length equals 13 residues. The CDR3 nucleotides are TGCAGTGCGTCGGGACAGCGGGGCGAAAAACTGTTTTTT. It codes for CSASGQRGEKLFF.

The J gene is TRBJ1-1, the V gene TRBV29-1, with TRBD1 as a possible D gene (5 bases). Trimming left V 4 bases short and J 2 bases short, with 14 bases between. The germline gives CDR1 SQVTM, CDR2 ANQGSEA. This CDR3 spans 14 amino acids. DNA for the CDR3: TGCAGCGTTGGGAGGGGAGGTGTTAACACTGAAGCTTTCTTT. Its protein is CSVGRGGVNTEAFF.

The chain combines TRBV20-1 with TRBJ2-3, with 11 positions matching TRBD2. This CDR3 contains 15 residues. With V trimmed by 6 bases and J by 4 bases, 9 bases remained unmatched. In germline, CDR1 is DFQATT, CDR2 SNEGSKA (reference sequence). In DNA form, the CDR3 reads TGCAGTGCCGCGGACATAGCGGGGGGGGCAGATACGCAGTATTTT. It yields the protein CSAADIAGGADTQYF.

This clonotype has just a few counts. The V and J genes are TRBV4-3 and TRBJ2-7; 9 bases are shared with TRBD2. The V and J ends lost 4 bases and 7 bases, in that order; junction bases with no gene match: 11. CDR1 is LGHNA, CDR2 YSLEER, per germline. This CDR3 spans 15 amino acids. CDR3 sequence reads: CASSLFGAGGYEQYF. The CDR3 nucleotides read TGCGCCAGCAGCCTTTTTGGAGCGGGGGGCTATGAGCAGTACTTC.

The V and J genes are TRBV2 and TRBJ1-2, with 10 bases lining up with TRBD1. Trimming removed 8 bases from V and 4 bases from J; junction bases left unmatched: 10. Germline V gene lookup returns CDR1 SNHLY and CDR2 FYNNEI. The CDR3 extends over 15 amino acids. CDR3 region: CASLDRGSHIYGYTF. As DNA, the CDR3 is TGTGCCAGCTTGGACAGGGGGTCCCATATCTATGGCTACACCTTC.

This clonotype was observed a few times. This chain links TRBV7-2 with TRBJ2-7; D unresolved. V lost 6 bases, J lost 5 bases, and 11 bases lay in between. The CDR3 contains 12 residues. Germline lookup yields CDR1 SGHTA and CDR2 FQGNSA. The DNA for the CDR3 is TGTGCCAGCAGTTTATCGCGGCACGAGCAGTACTTC. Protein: CASSLSRHEQYF.

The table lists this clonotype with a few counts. This CDR3 is CSAPGLAGVPRYEQFF. CDR3 DNA: TGCAGTGCCCCAGGACTAGCGGGCGTACCCAGGTATGAGCAGTTCTTC. The genes are TRBV20-1 and TRBJ2-1, with 11 bases lining up with TRBD2. The CDR3 spans 16 residues. Trimming cost V 6 bases and J 8 bases; bases outside gene matches: 15. CDR1 and CDR2 from the germline V gene are DFQATT and SNEGSKA (reference sequence).

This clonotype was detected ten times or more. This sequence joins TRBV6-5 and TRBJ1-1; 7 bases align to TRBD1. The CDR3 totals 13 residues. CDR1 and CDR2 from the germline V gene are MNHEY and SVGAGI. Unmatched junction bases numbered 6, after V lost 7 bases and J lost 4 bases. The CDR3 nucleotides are TGTGCCAGCAATCGACAGGGTACCACTGAAGCTTTCTTT. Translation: CASNRQGTTEAFF.

The CDR3 spells CASSTRETGRYYGYTF. Written as DNA, the CDR3 is TGTGCCAGCTCAACAAGAGAGACAGGTCGCTACTATGGCTACACCTTC. V usage is TRBV18 and J usage is TRBJ1-2; D is perhaps TRBD1 (6 bases). The germline CDR1 and CDR2 sequences are KGHSH and LQKENI. The CDR3 has 16 residues. Trimming took off 5 bases at V and 3 bases at J, with 19 bases between the two ends.

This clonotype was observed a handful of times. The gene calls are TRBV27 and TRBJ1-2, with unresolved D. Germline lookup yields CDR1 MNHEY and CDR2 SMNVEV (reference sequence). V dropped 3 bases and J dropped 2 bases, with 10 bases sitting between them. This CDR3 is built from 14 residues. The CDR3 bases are TGTGCCAGCAGTTTTGGTAGCAGCAACTATGGCTACACCTTC. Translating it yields CASSFGSSNYGYTF.